One sample yielded the 6 T cell receptor beta chains listed below, sequenced in a study of blood T cell repertoires in COVID-19. The assay was immunoSEQ multiplex PCR, and TCRdb's table has in-frame clones only and misses some. The data contain fewer than 300,000 clones, 83% of them seen just once; the ten biggest clones take up 8% to 10%. The source material was peripheral blood. These receptors were obtained from a woman in her 50s who had recovered from COVID-19.

This chain joins TRBV18 and TRBJ2-2, with 8 nucleotides matching TRBD1. Trimming cost V 2 bases and J 6 bases; bases outside gene matches: 2. Per germline, CDR1 KGHSH and CDR2 LQKENI. The CDR3 totals 14 residues. The CDR3 reads CASSPDRGAGELFF. The DNA of the CDR3 is TGTGCCAGCTCACCAGACAGGGGAGCCGGGGAGCTGTTTTTT.

The chain joins TRBV23-1 to TRBJ2-3, with 8 bases identical to TRBD1. TRBV23-1 has ORF status, its function being uncertain. This CDR3 is built from 16 residues. J gave up 3 bases and V 4 bases, and 9 bases lay outside the gene matches. CDR3 region: CASSPRGLGSTDTQYF. CDR3 coding DNA: TGCGCCAGCAGTCCCAGGGGGCTAGGGAGTACAGATACGCAGTATTTT.

This clone was picked up one time. The chain uses TRBV5-8 and TRBJ2-6; 11 bases match TRBD1. Germline lookup yields CDR1 SGHTS and CDR2 YDEGEE. This CDR3 contains 17 residues. The V gene end was trimmed by 3 bases and the J gene end by 4 bases; junction bases not matched to a gene: 6. CDR3 coding DNA: TGTGCCAGCAGCTCTGGACAGGGGGCAGGAGGGGCCAACGTCCTGACTTTC. Translation gives CASSSGQGAGGANVLTF.

In this sample, this clone turned up a few times. The J gene is TRBJ1-1, the V gene TRBV3-1 (or the pseudogene TRBV3-2); D call uncertain. The CDR3 contains 14 residues. Germline lookup yields CDR1 LGHDT and CDR2 YNNKEL (reference sequence). V lost 3 bases, J lost 1 base, and 9 bases lay in between. The CDR3 nucleotides read TGTGCCAGCAGCCAGAGGGCGACGAACACTGAAGCTTTCTTT. It is translated as CASSQRATNTEAFF.

The V and J genes are TRBV29-1 and TRBJ2-1; D is perhaps TRBD1 (5 bases). Germline CDR1 is SQVTM and CDR2 is ANQGSEA. The V end was cut by 3 bases, the J end by 5 bases, with 17 bases between. The CDR3 covers 15 residues. The CDR3 DNA reads TGCAGCGTTGAGAGGACAACAACGACGGACAATGAGCAGTTCTTC. Its translation: CSVERTTTTDNEQFF.

This clone showed up just once. V usage is TRBV6-6 and J usage is TRBJ2-1; a weak D match, TRBD1 (5 bases). This CDR3 is 15 amino acids long. V was shortened by 5 bases and J by 2 bases, with 13 bases between the two germline ends. Germline V gene sequence: CDR1 MNHNY, CDR2 SVGAGI (reference sequence). The DNA for the CDR3 is TGTGCCAGCAGTATAGAGGACACAACCTACAATGAGCAGTTCTTC. The encoded protein is CASSIEDTTYNEQFF.